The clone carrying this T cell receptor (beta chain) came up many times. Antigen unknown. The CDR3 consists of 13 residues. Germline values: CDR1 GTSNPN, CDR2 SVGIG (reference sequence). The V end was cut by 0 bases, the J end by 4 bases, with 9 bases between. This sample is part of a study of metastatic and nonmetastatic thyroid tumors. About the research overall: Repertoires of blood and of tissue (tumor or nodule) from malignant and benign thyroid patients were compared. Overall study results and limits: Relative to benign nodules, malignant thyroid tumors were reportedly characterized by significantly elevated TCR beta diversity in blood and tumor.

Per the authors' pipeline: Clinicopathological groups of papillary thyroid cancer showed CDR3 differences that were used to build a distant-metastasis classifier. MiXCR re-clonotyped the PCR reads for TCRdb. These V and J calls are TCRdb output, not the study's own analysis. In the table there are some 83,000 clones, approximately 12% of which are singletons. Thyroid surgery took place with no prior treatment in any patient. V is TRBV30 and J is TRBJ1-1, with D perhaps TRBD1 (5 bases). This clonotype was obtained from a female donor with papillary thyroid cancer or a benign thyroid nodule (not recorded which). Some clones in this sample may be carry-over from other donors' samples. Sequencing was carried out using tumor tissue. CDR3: CAWSVGDGTEAFF. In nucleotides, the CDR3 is TGTGCCTGGAGTGTGGGGGACGGCACTGAAGCTTTCTTT.